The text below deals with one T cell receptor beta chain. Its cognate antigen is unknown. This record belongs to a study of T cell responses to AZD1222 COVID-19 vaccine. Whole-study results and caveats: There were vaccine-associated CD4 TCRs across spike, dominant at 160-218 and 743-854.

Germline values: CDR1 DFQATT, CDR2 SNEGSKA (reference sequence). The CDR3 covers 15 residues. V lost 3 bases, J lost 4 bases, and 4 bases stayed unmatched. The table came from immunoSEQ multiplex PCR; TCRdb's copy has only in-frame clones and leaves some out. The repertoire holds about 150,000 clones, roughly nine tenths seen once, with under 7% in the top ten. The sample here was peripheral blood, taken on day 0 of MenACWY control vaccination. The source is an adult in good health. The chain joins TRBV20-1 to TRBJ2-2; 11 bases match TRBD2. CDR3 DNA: TGCAGTGCTAGTAGTCTAGCGGGAGGCACCGGGGAGCTGTTTTTT. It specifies CSASSLAGGTGELFF.